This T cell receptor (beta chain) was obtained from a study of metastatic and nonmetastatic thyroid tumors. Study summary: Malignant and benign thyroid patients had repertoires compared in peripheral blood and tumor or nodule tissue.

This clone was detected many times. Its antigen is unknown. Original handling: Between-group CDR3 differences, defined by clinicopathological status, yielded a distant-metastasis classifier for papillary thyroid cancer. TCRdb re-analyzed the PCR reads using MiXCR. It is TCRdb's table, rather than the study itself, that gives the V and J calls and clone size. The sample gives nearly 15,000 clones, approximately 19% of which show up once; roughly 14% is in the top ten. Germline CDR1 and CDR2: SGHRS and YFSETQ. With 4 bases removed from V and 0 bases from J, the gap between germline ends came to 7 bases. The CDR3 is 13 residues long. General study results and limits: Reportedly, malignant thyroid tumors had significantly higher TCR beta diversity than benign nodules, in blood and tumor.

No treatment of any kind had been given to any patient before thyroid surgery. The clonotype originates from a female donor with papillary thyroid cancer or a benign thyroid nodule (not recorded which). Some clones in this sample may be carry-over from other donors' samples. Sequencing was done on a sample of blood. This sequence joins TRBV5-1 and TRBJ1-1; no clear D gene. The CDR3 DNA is TGCGCCAGCAGCCCGAACATGAACACTGAAGCTTTCTTT. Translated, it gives CASSPNMNTEAFF.